These T cell receptor beta chains were read from a single sample in a study of T cells expressing NK-cell markers. TCRdb re-called the 5' RACE reads; one entry per CDR3 protein, DNA not given. The table for this sample gives roughly 180,000 distinct CDR3 sequences. Sequencing was carried out using blood T cells: a sorted CD56 or NKG2C T cell subset, CD4+ or CD8+ T cells, or bulk PBMC T cells (not recorded which). The receptor set was obtained from a woman aged 18 to 69 in good health. The CDR3 runs from the conserved cysteine through the conserved F or W. Each record gives: J gene, V gene, CDR3 protein.

J gene: TRBJ1-5
V gene: TRBV7-3
CDR3 protein: CASSPRDRGGNQPQHF

J gene: TRBJ1-2
V gene: TRBV7-9
CDR3 protein: CASSVGLVYGYTF

J gene: TRBJ1-1
V gene: TRBV5-1
CDR3 protein: CASSLAGERAFF

J gene: TRBJ2-3
V gene: TRBV20-1
CDR3 protein: CSAPRLAGQTDTQYF

J gene: TRBJ2-7
V gene: TRBV6-5
CDR3 protein: CASSSRRLYEQYF

J gene: TRBJ1-6
V gene: TRBV5-1
CDR3 protein: CASSLVGGDSPLHF

J gene: TRBJ1-1
V gene: TRBV5-5
CDR3 protein: CASRNSLNTEAFF

J gene: TRBJ2-5
V gene: TRBV12-3/TRBV12-4
CDR3 protein: CASSWTGQETQYF

J gene: TRBJ2-2
V gene: TRBV7-9
CDR3 protein: CANSGTSNTGELFF

J gene: TRBJ1-5
V gene: TRBV12-3/TRBV12-4
CDR3 protein: CASRPNRLTGVWDQPQHF

J gene: TRBJ1-1
V gene: TRBV6-1
CDR3 protein: CASSPGTGVTEAFF

J gene: TRBJ2-6
V gene: TRBV30
CDR3 protein: CAWRATGGLAGANVLTF

J gene: TRBJ2-1
V gene: TRBV7-3
CDR3 protein: CASSLEGGYNEQFF

J gene: TRBJ2-3
V gene: TRBV10-3
CDR3 protein: CATSGTSGRNTQYF

J gene: TRBJ1-6
V gene: TRBV5-1
CDR3 protein: CASSLVGQSSSYNSPLHF

J gene: TRBJ2-7
V gene: TRBV5-1
CDR3 protein: CASRPRQFYEQYF

J gene: TRBJ1-2
V gene: TRBV24-1
CDR3 protein: CATSDAGTVNYGYTF

J gene: TRBJ1-6
V gene: TRBV6-5
CDR3 protein: CASSSGTGVSPLHF

J gene: TRBJ2-5
V gene: TRBV27
CDR3 protein: CASSLRPLAGGGETQYF

J gene: TRBJ2-3
V gene: TRBV4-1
CDR3 protein: CASSPSTSGGAGDTQYF

J gene: TRBJ2-1
V gene: TRBV28
CDR3 protein: CASTAKSDEQFF

J gene: TRBJ1-2
V gene: TRBV28
CDR3 protein: CASSLGAQNYGYTF

J gene: TRBJ1-6
V gene: TRBV11-2
CDR3 protein: CASSQTGTNSPLHF

J gene: TRBJ2-2
V gene: TRBV14
CDR3 protein: CASSQLAGSGELFF